These 22 T cell receptor beta chains were sequenced from one sample in a study of control samples from healthy donors and cancer patients. Assay used: immunoSEQ multiplex PCR; TCRdb lists only in-frame clones, some missing. This sample has about 130,000 clones; roughly 90% occur once, and the top ten carry roughly 2.7%. The sample comprised blood. These receptor sequences come from a young man in good health.

The J gene is TRBJ2-1, the V gene TRBV29-1, with TRBD2 identical over 12 bases. The CDR3 is made up of 14 amino acids. J gave up 7 bases and V 1 base, and 2 bases lay outside the gene matches. CDR1 and CDR2 from the germline V gene are SQVTM and ANQGSEA. In nucleotides, the CDR3 is TGCAGCGTTGAAGGGACTAGCGGGGCTAATGAGCAGTTCTTC. It translates to CSVEGTSGANEQFF.

This chain connects TRBV5-4 to TRBJ2-3; unclear D gene. CDR1 is SGHNT and CDR2 is YYREEE in the germline V gene (reference sequence). Trimming stripped 0 bases from V and 4 bases from J, with 9 bases between. The CDR3 totals 14 residues. CDR3 sequence: CASSLEGGSDTQYF. The CDR3 DNA reads as TGTGCCAGCAGCTTGGAGGGCGGATCAGATACGCAGTATTTT.

The rearrangement joins TRBV7-8 to TRBJ2-2; no definite D call. V was clipped by 7 bases and J by 4 bases, with 4 bases between them. Germline lookup yields CDR1 SGHVS and CDR2 FQNEAQ. The CDR3 runs 11 residues. The CDR3 DNA follows: TGTGCCAGCATGTCCACCGGGGAGCTGTTTTTT. Protein sequence: CASMSTGELFF.

The chain links TRBV7-2 to TRBJ1-1; TRBD1 is a possible D gene (6 bases). Trimming removed 5 bases at V and 5 bases at J, with 18 bases between. The germline V gene encodes CDR1 SGHTA and CDR2 FQGNSA. CDR3 length: 15 amino acids. The chain's CDR3 is CASSEETGWLTEAFF. DNA of the CDR3: TGTGCCAGCAGCGAAGAGACAGGATGGTTAACTGAAGCTTTCTTT.

The chain uses TRBV30 and TRBJ1-4, with a tentative D call TRBD1 (5 bases). V lost 4 bases, J lost 6 bases, and 15 bases lay in between. This CDR3 region has 14 residues. Germline CDR1 and CDR2: GTSNPN and SVGIG (reference sequence). The CDR3 DNA follows: TGTGCCTGGACTACGGGGGTTGGAGATGAAAAACTGTTTTTT. Its translation is CAWTTGVGDEKLFF. Full variable domain (remainder filled in from reference TRBV30 and TRBJ1-4): SQTIHQWPATLVQPVGSPLSLECTVEGTSNPNLYWYRQAAGRGLQLLFYSVGIGQISSEVPQNLSASRPQDRQFILSSKKLLLSDSGFYLCAWTTGVGDEKLFFGSGTQLSVL.

The chain couples TRBV29-1 to TRBJ2-1, with TRBD2 identical over 8 bases. Germline CDR1 is SQVTM and CDR2 is ANQGSEA. The CDR3 is 12 residues long. V dropped 0 bases and J dropped 10; count of bases not matched to a gene: 2. CDR3 region: CSVEEGGREQFF. The DNA of the CDR3 is TGCAGCGTTGAAGAGGGCGGGAGGGAGCAGTTCTTC.

This chain joins TRBV5-5 and TRBJ1-1; 7 bases are a match to TRBD1. Per the germline V gene, CDR1 is SGHKS and CDR2 is YYEKEE (reference sequence). The CDR3 loop spans 14 amino acids. After removal of 2 bases from V and 3 bases from J, the junction contained 4 bases not matched to a gene. The CDR3 loop is CASSFWDSDTEAFF. Written as DNA, the CDR3 is TGTGCCAGCAGCTTCTGGGACAGCGACACTGAAGCTTTCTTT.

CDR3 sequence: CAIKGTSVGEQYV. CDR3 nucleotides: TGTGCCATCAAGGGGACTAGCGTAGGCGAGCAGTACGTC. V is TRBV10-3 and J is TRBJ2-7; TRBD2 matches at 10 bases. Losses at the gene ends were 7 bases for V and 6 bases for J; bases not matched to a gene: 6. Germline CDR1 and CDR2: ENHRY and SYGVKD. The CDR3 runs to 13 residues.

The chain uses TRBV25-1 and TRBJ2-1; D is undetermined. The CDR3 length is 16 residues. Trimming left V 4 bases short and J 0 bases short, with 13 bases between. Germline CDR1 MGHDK, CDR2 SYGVNS. The CDR3 is CASSGSYNPSYNEQFF. The CDR3 DNA is TGTGCCAGCAGTGGCTCTTACAACCCCTCCTACAATGAGCAGTTCTTC.

J is TRBJ1-2 and V is TRBV29-1; TRBD1 matches at 8 bases. The V gene's germline CDR1 is SQVTM and CDR2 ANQGSEA. The J segment lost 4 bases and the V segment lost 3 bases, leaving 4 bases of the junction unmatched. CDR3 length: 13 amino acids. CDR3 nucleotide sequence: TGCAGCGTTGATGTGGGACAGGTCTATGGCTACACCTTC. It yields the protein CSVDVGQVYGYTF.

The chain carries TRBV7-9 and TRBJ1-2; 9 bases map to TRBD1. The CDR3 extends over 16 amino acids. Germline CDR1 SEHNR, CDR2 FQNEAQ (reference sequence). The ends lost 1 base at V and 7 bases at J; junction bases unmatched: 10. The CDR3 nucleotides read TGTGCCAGCAGCTTAGGGGCCGGGACAGGGTCGGGTGGCTACACCTTC. As protein: CASSLGAGTGSGGYTF.

The chain links TRBV5-1 to TRBJ2-3; 9 bases fit TRBD2. The CDR3 runs 15 residues. The J segment lost 5 bases and the V segment lost 4 bases, leaving 8 bases of the junction unmatched. CDR1 is SGHRS and CDR2 is YFSETQ in the germline V gene. The CDR3 is CASSPERGVLDTQYF. CDR3 DNA: TGCGCCAGCAGCCCCGAGCGGGGGGTGTTAGATACGCAGTATTTT.

This chain links TRBV6-5 with TRBJ1-2; D may be TRBD1 (6 bases). The CDR3 is made up of 13 amino acids. Trimming pared 7 bases from V and 3 bases from J, leaving 12 bases between. The germline V gene encodes CDR1 MNHEY and CDR2 SVGAGI. CDR3 residues: CASKMRQDYGYTF. The CDR3 DNA reads as TGTGCCAGCAAGATGAGACAGGACTATGGCTACACCTTC.

This clone has just one count. The rearrangement joins TRBV5-1 to TRBJ2-1; D possibly matches TRBD1 or TRBD2 (6 bases each). This CDR3 region has 15 residues. V gave up 4 bases and J gave up 8 bases, with 19 bases separating them. Per the germline V gene, CDR1 is SGHRS and CDR2 is YFSETQ. The CDR3 region has the DNA TGCGCCAGCAGCCCGGGGGCTAGAGGCGGGGATGAGCAGTTCTTC. It yields the protein CASSPGARGGDEQFF.

The rearrangement joins TRBV5-1 to TRBJ2-5; TRBD2 matches at 10 bases. J gave up 4 bases and V 7 bases, and 7 bases lay outside the gene matches. The germline V gene encodes CDR1 SGHRS and CDR2 YFSETQ. The CDR3 is made up of 14 amino acids. The CDR3 sequence: CASGVAGGRETQYF. In DNA, the CDR3 is TGCGCCAGCGGCGTAGCGGGGGGTCGAGAGACCCAGTACTTC.

This chain joins TRBV9 and TRBJ1-6; 8 nucleotides align to TRBD1. This CDR3 has 16 amino acids. The V gene end was trimmed by 1 base and the J gene end by 5 bases; junction bases not matched to a gene: 5. The germline gives CDR1 SGDLS, CDR2 YYNGEE. The CDR3 nucleotides read TGTGCCAGCAGCGTAACAGGGGGAGCAGATAATTCACCCCTCCACTTT. Its translation: CASSVTGGADNSPLHF.

This chain joins TRBV12-5 and TRBJ2-1; TRBD2 matches at 10 bases. The CDR3 runs to 21 residues. Germline V CDR1 and CDR2: LGHNT, FRNRAP. V lost 6 bases and J lost 0; bases outside the gene matches: 20. The CDR3, as DNA: TGTGCTAGTGGCAAAGACCCCGGGACTAGCGTTTGGTTGAGCTCCTACAATGAGCAGTTCTTC. Translating gives CASGKDPGTSVWLSSYNEQFF.

The chain has TRBV2 and TRBJ2-1; a weak D match, TRBD2 (6 bases). Germline CDR1 reads SNHLY; CDR2 reads FYNNEI. Trimming pared 2 bases from V and 5 bases from J, leaving 10 bases between. There are 14 residues in the CDR3. CDR3 in DNA: TGTGCCAGCAGTGAATCGGGACTTCACAATGAGCAGTTCTTC. Translating it yields CASSESGLHNEQFF.

The chain combines TRBV9 with TRBJ2-2, with unresolved D. CDR3 length equals 13 residues. CDR1 and CDR2 (germline): SGDLS, YYNGEE. The ends were cut back, 3 bases at V and 4 bases at J, with 7 bases in the middle. CDR3 nucleotides: TGTGCCAGCAGCGCTTGGGGCACCGGGGAGCTGTTTTTT. This gives the protein CASSAWGTGELFF.

The chain carries TRBV18 and TRBJ2-2; 8 nucleotides align to TRBD1. Losses at the gene ends were 2 bases for V and 4 bases for J; bases not matched to a gene: 6. The CDR3 covers 16 residues. Germline V lookup: CDR1 KGHSH, CDR2 LQKENI. The CDR3 loop reads CASSPGGQVSTGELFF. The CDR3 DNA reads as TGTGCCAGCTCACCAGGGGGACAGGTCAGCACCGGGGAGCTGTTTTTT.

The chain has TRBV7-2 and TRBJ2-7, with D perhaps TRBD2 (6 bases). The V gene lost 5 bases and the J gene lost 0 bases, with 14 bases spanning the gap. Germline CDR1 reads SGHTA; CDR2 reads FQGNSA. The CDR3 contains 15 residues. The chain's CDR3 is CASSPSGGNSYEQYV. The CDR3, as DNA: TGTGCCAGCAGCCCCTCGGGCGGGAACTCCTACGAGCAGTACGTC.

The chain links TRBV12-3 or TRBV12-4 to TRBJ2-1, with D possibly being TRBD1 (5 bases). The V end lost 10 bases, the J end lost 8 bases, and 18 bases lay between the germline ends. The CDR3 runs to 13 residues. The CDR3 DNA follows: TGTGCCAACAAAGTCCAGGGATCGGATGAGCAGTTCTTC. Translated, it gives CANKVQGSDEQFF.